These 23 T cell receptor beta chains share one sample of origin, sequenced in a study of T cell responses to AZD1222 COVID-19 vaccine. Repertoires were generated with immunoSEQ multiplex PCR, while TCRdb's copy carries only in-frame clones and drops some. The repertoire holds 100,000 to 150,000 clones, with more than 70% as singletons. Sequenced material: peripheral blood, taken 28 days after the second AZD1222 dose. The receptors shown here come from an adult who received the AZD1222 COVID-19 vaccine.

This clone was found once. The chain couples TRBV27 to TRBJ1-1, with 8 bases aligning to TRBD1. After removal of 5 bases from V and 4 bases from J, the junction contained 9 bases not matched to a gene. The length of the CDR3 is 15 residues. Germline values: CDR1 MNHEY, CDR2 SMNVEV (reference sequence). The CDR3 region has the DNA TGTGCCAGCAGTCCTCCCCCGACAGGGGTCACTGAAGCTTTCTTT. Protein sequence: CASSPPPTGVTEAFF.

V gene TRBV2 combines with J gene TRBJ2-1, with 13 nucleotides matching TRBD2. V gave up 4 bases and J gave up 10 bases; unmatched junction bases: 16. The CDR3 loop spans 18 amino acids. Germline loops: CDR1 SNHLY, CDR2 FYNNEI. Written as DNA, the CDR3 is TGTGCCAGCAGTGGGACTAGCGGGGGTCCTGTCTTGGATCGGGAGCAGTTCTTC. This codes for CASSGTSGGPVLDREQFF.

The chain combines TRBV7-2 with TRBJ1-1; D is uncertain. CDR1 SGHTA and CDR2 FQGNSA come from the germline V gene. Deletions cut 5 bases from V and 1 base from J, with 11 bases between. The CDR3 consists of 14 residues. CDR3 sequence: CASSPTAKNTEAFF. The DNA of the CDR3 is TGTGCCAGCAGCCCCACGGCCAAGAACACTGAAGCTTTCTTT.

The gene calls are TRBV28 and TRBJ1-4, with 12 bases lining up with TRBD1. The junction had 8 bases not matched to a gene; V was cut back by 5 bases and J by 10 bases. CDR3 length equals 15 residues. Per the germline V gene, CDR1 is MDHEN and CDR2 is SYDVKM. DNA of the CDR3: TGTGCCAGCAGTCTACCGGGGACAGGGGGCGGAAAACTGTTTTTT. It yields the protein CASSLPGTGGGKLFF.

Only one count was recorded for this clone. The rearrangement joins TRBV3-1 (or the pseudogene TRBV3-2) to TRBJ2-6; D may be TRBD2 (6 bases). V was pared by 1 base and J by 0 bases, with 10 bases between. There are 17 residues in the CDR3. CDR1 LGHDT and CDR2 YNNKEL come from the germline V gene (reference sequence). As DNA, the CDR3 is TGTGCCAGCAGCCAAGCTGGGGGGTACTCTGGGGCCAACGTCCTGACTTTC. This codes for CASSQAGGYSGANVLTF.

V and J are TRBV19 and TRBJ1-1; D gene unclear. The V gene lost 1 base and the J gene lost 0 bases, with 12 bases spanning the gap. The CDR3 length is 16 residues. Germline CDR1 and CDR2: LNHDA and SQIVND (reference sequence). The DNA of the CDR3 is TGTGCCAGTAGTATAGGAACAAGACCATTGAACACTGAAGCTTTCTTT. It encodes CASSIGTRPLNTEAFF.

The J gene is TRBJ2-7, the V gene TRBV28, with a weak D call TRBD1 (5 bases). CDR3 length: 11 residues. Trimming pared 6 bases from V and 8 bases from J, leaving 11 bases between. Germline V lookup: CDR1 MDHEN, CDR2 SYDVKM. This CDR3 reads CASSLTGKQYF. The CDR3, as DNA: TGTGCCAGCAGCCTTACAGGAAAGCAGTACTTC.

The chain uses TRBV7-9 and TRBJ2-7; tentatively, D is TRBD1 (6 bases). This CDR3 has 15 residues. CDR1 and CDR2 (germline): SEHNR, FQNEAQ (reference sequence). V was clipped by 5 bases and J by 2 bases, with 16 bases between them. CDR3 region: CASSTTDRNAYEQYF. The CDR3, as DNA: TGTGCCAGCAGCACAACAGACAGGAACGCCTACGAGCAGTACTTC.

CDR3 loop: CASRYWGEMGGYTF. The CDR3 coding sequence is TGTGCCAGCCGATACTGGGGGGAGATGGGTGGCTACACCTTC. The chain uses TRBV5-5 and TRBJ1-2; the D gene is possibly TRBD1 (5 bases). This CDR3 has 14 residues. V was clipped by 7 bases and J by 7 bases, with 20 bases between them. Germline values: CDR1 SGHKS, CDR2 YYEKEE (reference sequence).

The chain links TRBV6-2 or TRBV6-3 to TRBJ1-1; D not certain. The germline CDR1 and CDR2 sequences are MNHEY and SVGEGT. V was pared by 5 bases and J by 6 bases, with 16 bases between. This CDR3 has 14 residues. CDR3 DNA: TGTGCCAGCAGTCCCCCGGTGAGGGTCCCTGAAGCTTTCTTT. Translated: CASSPPVRVPEAFF.

V gene TRBV30 combines with J gene TRBJ1-3; a weak D match, TRBD1 (6 bases). V gave up 3 bases and J gave up 4 bases, with 16 bases separating them. The CDR3 length is 15 residues. Germline CDR1 is GTSNPN and CDR2 is SVGIG (reference sequence). The CDR3 sequence: CAWSGGHLKGNTIYF. In DNA, the CDR3 is TGTGCCTGGAGCGGGGGACACCTTAAGGGAAACACCATATATTTT.

The V gene is TRBV9, the J gene TRBJ2-2, with D perhaps matching TRBD2 (6 bases). CDR3 length: 14 residues. V was clipped by 0 bases and J by 6 bases, with 9 bases between them. Germline CDR1 is SGDLS and CDR2 is YYNGEE. The CDR3 spells CASSVEEGSGELFF. CDR3 nucleotide sequence: TGTGCCAGCAGCGTAGAGGAGGGATCCGGGGAGCTGTTTTTT. Full variable domain (rest looked up from reference TRBV9 and TRBJ2-2): DSGVTQTPKHLITATGQRVTLRCSPRSGDLSVYWYQQSLDQGLQFLIQYYNGEERAKGNILERFSAQQFPDLHSELNLSSLELGDSALYFCASSVEEGSGELFFGEGSRLTVL.

The chain employs TRBV7-3 and TRBJ2-1, with a weak D call TRBD1 (7 bases). The V end lost 5 bases, the J end lost 7 bases, and 21 bases lay between the germline ends. CDR1 and CDR2 from the germline V gene are SGHTA and FQGTGA. CDR3 length: 16 amino acids. CDR3 DNA: TGTGCCAGCAGCCTTGGCGGGGCAGGGGGTAGTAATGAGCAGTTCTTC. Translated: CASSLGGAGGSNEQFF.

The chain combines TRBV7-3 with TRBJ2-5, with D perhaps matching TRBD2 (5 bases). The germline V and J ends were trimmed by 5 bases and 3 bases, with 10 bases remaining between them. The CDR3 contains 13 residues. The germline V gene has CDR1 SGHTA and CDR2 FQGTGA. CDR3: CASSRDGKETQYF. The CDR3 DNA reads as TGTGCCAGCAGCCGCGACGGGAAAGAGACCCAGTACTTC.

The chain recombines TRBV30 with TRBJ1-5, with D tentatively TRBD1 (6 bases). Germline assignment: CDR1 GTSNPN and CDR2 SVGIG (reference sequence). The CDR3 sequence is 14 residues long. The V and J ends lost 4 bases and 7 bases respectively, with 17 bases between them. The CDR3 is CAWTRAPGAQPQHF. For the CDR3, the DNA is TGTGCCTGGACCCGGGCCCCGGGGGCACAGCCCCAGCATTTT.

A few counts support this clone. The chain carries TRBV2 and TRBJ1-4; a possible D gene is TRBD1 (6 bases). Germline-derived CDR1 and CDR2 are SNHLY and FYNNEI. Trimming left V 6 bases short and J 0 bases short, with 11 bases between. The CDR3 has 15 amino acids. The chain's CDR3 is CASRRTEATNEKLFF. The CDR3 bases are TGTGCCAGCAGGAGGACAGAGGCAACTAATGAAAAACTGTTTTTT.

J is TRBJ2-1 and V is TRBV5-1, with D perhaps assigned TRBD1 or TRBD2 (5 bases each). V lost 6 bases and J 6 bases, leaving 16 bases between the germline ends. This CDR3 comprises 14 residues. The germline gives CDR1 SGHRS, CDR2 YFSETQ. The CDR3 is CASIPPWDRNEQFF. The DNA for the CDR3 is TGCGCCAGCATCCCCCCCTGGGACCGCAATGAGCAGTTCTTC.

The rearrangement joins TRBV18 to TRBJ2-5; 8 nucleotides agree with TRBD1. The CDR3 loop spans 14 amino acids. J gave up 2 bases and V 5 bases, and 4 bases lay outside the gene matches. CDR1 KGHSH and CDR2 LQKENI come from the germline V gene. CDR3 DNA sequence: TGTGCCAGCTCAAGGACAGGGCAACAAGAGACCCAGTACTTC. Translating gives CASSRTGQQETQYF. Filled out from reference TRBV18 and TRBJ2-5, the complete variable domain reads NAGVMQNPRHLVRRRGQEARLRCSPMKGHSHVYWYRQLPEEGLKFMVYLQKENIIDESGMPKERFSAEFPKEGPSILRIQQVVRGDSAAYFCASSRTGQQETQYFGPGTRLLVL.

The chain carries TRBV18 and TRBJ1-1; TRBD1 matches 8 bases. The CDR3 totals 15 residues. V was pared by 3 bases and J by 9 bases, with 12 bases of the junction left unmatched. CDR1 is KGHSH and CDR2 is LQKENI in the germline V gene. The CDR3 here is CASSPGQEGGRQAFF. The CDR3 DNA reads as TGTGCCAGCTCACCGGGACAGGAAGGTGGTCGGCAAGCTTTCTTT.

The rearrangement joins TRBV5-1 to TRBJ1-1; TRBD1 agrees at 8 bases. The V gene's germline CDR1 is SGHRS and CDR2 YFSETQ. This CDR3 is built from 15 residues. The ends lost 0 bases at V and 5 bases at J; junction bases unmatched: 6. For the CDR3, the DNA is TGCGCCAGCAGCTTGGATCAGGGGGCTAAGACTGAAGCTTTCTTT. It encodes CASSLDQGAKTEAFF.

The chain combines TRBV28 with TRBJ2-5, with D possibly TRBD2 on 5 matching bases. Germline V gives CDR1 MDHEN, CDR2 SYDVKM. V shed 8 bases and J shed 2 bases, with 18 bases lying between them. CDR3 size: 15 residues. DNA of the CDR3: TGTGCCAGCGAACTGCCCGGGGTCAGTCAAGAGACCCAGTACTTC. Translated: CASELPGVSQETQYF.

J is TRBJ1-5 and V is TRBV3-1 (or the pseudogene TRBV3-2), with 7 bases lining up with TRBD1. Germline CDR1 is LGHDT and CDR2 is YNNKEL (reference sequence). The CDR3 has 16 amino acids. J gave up 6 bases and V 0 bases, and 8 bases lay outside the gene matches. CDR3 loop: CASSQDLSRGFQPQHF. DNA of the CDR3: TGTGCCAGCAGCCAAGATCTGAGCAGGGGGTTTCAGCCCCAGCATTTT.

The J gene is TRBJ2-7, the V gene TRBV11-1; 10 positions agree with TRBD2. The CDR3 has 14 residues. CDR1 is SGHAT and CDR2 is FQDESV in the germline V gene (reference sequence). J was trimmed by 5 bases and V by 3 bases; bases with no gene match: 4. The CDR3 DNA sequence: TGTGCCAGCAGCTTGGGCACTAGCGGGGACGAGCAGTACTTC. Its translation: CASSLGTSGDEQYF.